The sequence of this T cell receptor beta chain was determined in a study of T cell repertoires in cytomegalovirus infection (dated by TCRdb to the late 2010s). Regarding the complete study: Peptide stimulations targeted recently identified HLA-C-restricted CMV epitopes, whose presentation resists viral immunomodulation, together with well-studied HLA-B-restricted epitopes. Because public TCR beta signatures pointed to carriage of CMV infection together with the matching HLA type, the HLA type of each donor mattered for the analysis.

The intended sense of this specimen's treatment or condition label: in vitro stimulation with specific CMV peptide epitopes to enrich CMV-specific T cells. This clonotype was counted only a few times. Its target antigen remains unknown. The record has no base qualities; no much larger clone is one base away. Sequences LNHDA (CDR1) and SQIVND (CDR2) are obtained from the germline V gene (reference sequence). Reading from cysteine to phenylalanine, the CDR3 counts 16 amino acids. Just the 48-base CDR3 DNA is kept, in frame starting at base 1. V sheds 4 bases and J sheds 0 bases, leaving 15 bases between their ends. Sequencing used an Illumina HiSeq 1500. In TCRdb, the public reads were trimmed at Q25 with fastp and aligned with MiXCR, with productive beta chains retained. Each CDR3 protein appears once, grouped with its most common genes and DNA. This sample is represented by 400,000 to 600,000 distinct CDR3 sequences; 42% of them were singletons. 43% of the sample lies in the top ten.

Points the paper makes about the study in general: The ex vivo response was dominated by HLA-C-restricted CMV-specific TCR beta clonotypes, which also provided the single most frequent clonotype in two of eight donors. In both this cohort and an independent roughly 400-donor cohort, the cumulative frequency of public TCR beta family members distinguished carriers of CMV infection plus the relevant HLA type.

The chain was built from TRBV19 and TRBJ1-1, with TRBD1 as a weak D call on 5 bases. The material was cultured PBMCs, obtained from culture after CMV antigen stimulation. This TCR was sampled from a human donor in good health (CMV status not recorded). Some clones in this sample may be carry-over from other donors' samples. The CDR3 reads as follows: CASSTLGEGMNTEAFF. Read as DNA, the sequence is TGTGCCAGTAGTACCTTAGGGGAGGGAATGAACACTGAAGCTTTCTTT.